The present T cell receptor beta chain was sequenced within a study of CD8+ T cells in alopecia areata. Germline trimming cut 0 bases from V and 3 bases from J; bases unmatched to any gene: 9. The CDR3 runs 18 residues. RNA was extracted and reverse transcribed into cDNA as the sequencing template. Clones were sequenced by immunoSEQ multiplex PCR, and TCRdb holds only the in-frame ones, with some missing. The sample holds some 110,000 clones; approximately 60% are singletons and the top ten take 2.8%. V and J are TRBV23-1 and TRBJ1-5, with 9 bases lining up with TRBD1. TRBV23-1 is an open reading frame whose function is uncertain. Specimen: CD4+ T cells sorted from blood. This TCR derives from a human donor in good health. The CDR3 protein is CASSQSRWTGASNQPQHF. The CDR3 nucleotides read TGCGCCAGCAGTCAATCGAGGTGGACAGGGGCGTCCAATCAGCCCCAGCATTTT.